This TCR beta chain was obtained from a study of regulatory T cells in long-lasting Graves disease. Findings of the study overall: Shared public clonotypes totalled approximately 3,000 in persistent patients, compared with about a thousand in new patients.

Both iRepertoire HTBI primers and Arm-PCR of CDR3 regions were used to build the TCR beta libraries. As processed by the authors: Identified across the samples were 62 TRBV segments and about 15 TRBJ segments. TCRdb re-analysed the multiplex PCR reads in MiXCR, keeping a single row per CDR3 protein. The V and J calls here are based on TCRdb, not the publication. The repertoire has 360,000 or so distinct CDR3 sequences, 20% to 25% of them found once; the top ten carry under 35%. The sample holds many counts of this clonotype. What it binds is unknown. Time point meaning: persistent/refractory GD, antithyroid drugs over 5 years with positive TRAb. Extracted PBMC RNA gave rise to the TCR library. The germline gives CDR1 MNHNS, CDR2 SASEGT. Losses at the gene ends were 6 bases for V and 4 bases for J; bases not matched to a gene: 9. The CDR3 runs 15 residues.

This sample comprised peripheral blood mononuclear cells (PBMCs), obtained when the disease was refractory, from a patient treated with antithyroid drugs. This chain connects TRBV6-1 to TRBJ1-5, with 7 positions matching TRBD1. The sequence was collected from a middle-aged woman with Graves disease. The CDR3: CASSLRGGRNQPQHF. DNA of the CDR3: TGTGCCAGCAGCCTCAGGGGGGGCCGGAATCAGCCCCAGCATTTT.